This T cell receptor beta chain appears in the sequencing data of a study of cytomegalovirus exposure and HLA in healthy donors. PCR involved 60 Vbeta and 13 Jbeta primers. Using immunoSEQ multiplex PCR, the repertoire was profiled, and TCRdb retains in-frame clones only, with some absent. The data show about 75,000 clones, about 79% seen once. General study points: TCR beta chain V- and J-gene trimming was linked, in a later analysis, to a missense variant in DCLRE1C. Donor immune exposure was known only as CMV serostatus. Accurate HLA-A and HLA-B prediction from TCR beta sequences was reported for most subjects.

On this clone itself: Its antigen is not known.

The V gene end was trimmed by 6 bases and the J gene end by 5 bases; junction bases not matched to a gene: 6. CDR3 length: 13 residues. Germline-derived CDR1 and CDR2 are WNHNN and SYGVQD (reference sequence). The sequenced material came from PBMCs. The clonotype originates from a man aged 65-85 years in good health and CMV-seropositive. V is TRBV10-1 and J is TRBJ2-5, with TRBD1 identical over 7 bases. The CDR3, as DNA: TGCGCCAGCAGCAGAGGGGGCGATGAGACCCAGTACTTC. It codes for CASSRGGDETQYF.